The source of this T cell receptor beta chain is a study of monozygotic twins with inflammatory bowel disease. Per germline, CDR1 SGHRS and CDR2 YFSETQ. The length of the CDR3 is 17 residues. TCRdb reworked the 5' RACE reads into one entry per CDR3 protein, no DNA. Recorded for this sample: about 160,000 distinct CDR3 sequences. The sequence was collected from a human donor with ulcerative colitis or Crohn's disease, or a healthy co-twin of an affected twin (not recorded which). J is TRBJ2-3 and V is TRBV5-1; TCRdb lists TRBD2, though no DNA is available to test this call. The sample consisted of blood. CDR3 region: CASSLAGLAGGGDTQYF.